A single sample is the source of the 14 T cell receptor beta chains below, sequenced in a study of control samples from healthy donors and cancer patients (dated by TCRdb to between 2020 and 2021). Libraries were made using the immunoSEQ multiplex PCR assay. TCRdb provides this immuneACCESS table in a form limited to in-frame rearrangements. Some clones are lacking; in checked studies, under half of them reflect an unresolved V gene, and why the rest are absent is not known. The sample table holds 110,000 to 150,000 clones, of which just under 95% were seen once. The top ten clonotypes cover 14% of the sample. Material: PBMCs. The receptors originated from a man in his fifties or sixties with colorectal cancer.

The chain carries TRBV29-1 and TRBJ1-1; 11 nucleotides line up with TRBD1. The CDR3 runs 13 residues. The trim removed 6 bases at V and 3 bases at J, leaving 3 bases unmatched. In germline, CDR1 is SQVTM, CDR2 ANQGSEA. CDR3 in DNA: TGCAGCGTGGGGACAGGGGGATACACTGAAGCTTTCTTT. The encoded protein is CSVGTGGYTEAFF.

The chain combines TRBV3-1 (or the pseudogene TRBV3-2) with TRBJ1-1; 9 nucleotides agree with TRBD1. The J segment lost 1 base and the V segment lost 4 bases, leaving 4 bases of the junction unmatched. The CDR3 totals 15 residues. Germline assignment: CDR1 LGHDT and CDR2 YNNKEL (reference sequence). As DNA, the CDR3 is TGTGCCAGCAGCCCACGGACAGGGGAGAACACTGAAGCTTTCTTT. As protein: CASSPRTGENTEAFF.

This clone has just a few counts. V gene TRBV7-8 combines with J gene TRBJ2-4; D not resolved. The CDR3 contains 13 residues. Germline V gene lookup returns CDR1 SGHVS and CDR2 FQNEAQ. The ends were cut back, 5 bases at V and 6 bases at J, with 11 bases in the middle. Here the CDR3 DNA reads TGTGCCAGCAGCCCCGAAAGGAGAAACATTCAGTACTTC. Protein: CASSPERRNIQYF.

The genes are TRBV19 and TRBJ1-6; D ambiguous. The germline gives CDR1 LNHDA, CDR2 SQIVND (reference sequence). CDR3 length: 17 residues. Trimming took off 4 bases at V and 0 bases at J, with 13 bases between the two ends. The CDR3 here is CASSTLPGSSYNSPLHF. CDR3 DNA: TGTGCCAGTAGTACCCTACCGGGAAGCTCCTATAATTCACCCCTCCACTTT.

The J gene is TRBJ1-2, the V gene TRBV6-5; no definite D call. The germline V and J ends were trimmed by 8 bases and 9 bases, with 22 bases remaining between them. Germline CDR1 MNHEY, CDR2 SVGAGI. The CDR3 contains 14 residues. Here the CDR3 reads CASRVRGQNFRYTF. The CDR3 coding sequence is TGTGCCAGCCGAGTCAGAGGGCAAAATTTTCGCTACACCTTC.

The chain employs TRBV19 and TRBJ1-1; 10 positions agree with TRBD1. Trimming cost V 4 bases and J 1 base; bases outside gene matches: 9. The germline V gene has CDR1 LNHDA and CDR2 SQIVND (reference sequence). This CDR3 spans 17 amino acids. CDR3 bases: TGTGCCAGTAGTAACAAAAGGGACAGGGGAAGGAACACTGAAGCTTTCTTT. This gives the protein CASSNKRDRGRNTEAFF.

This chain connects TRBV7-9 to TRBJ2-6; either TRBD1 or TRBD2 may fit D (5 bases each). Germline V gene lookup returns CDR1 SEHNR and CDR2 FQNEAQ (reference sequence). The V and J ends lost 3 bases and 0 bases respectively, with 15 bases between them. This CDR3 has 18 residues. CDR3 loop: CASSFHEGRGSGANVLTF. In DNA, the CDR3 is TGTGCCAGCAGCTTTCATGAGGGGCGAGGCTCTGGGGCCAACGTCCTGACTTTC.

This sequence joins TRBV19 and TRBJ1-1, with D unresolved. The germline CDR1 and CDR2 sequences are LNHDA and SQIVND (reference sequence). The V and J ends lost 5 bases and 5 bases respectively, with 12 bases between them. There are 13 residues in the CDR3. CDR3 residues: CASSQTPRTEAFF. In DNA, the CDR3 is TGTGCCAGTAGTCAGACCCCTCGGACTGAAGCTTTCTTT.

The chain carries TRBV19 and TRBJ1-2; no clear D. Germline CDR1 and CDR2: LNHDA and SQIVND (reference sequence). Trimming cost V 7 bases and J 7 bases, with 16 bases left between them. The CDR3 extends over 13 amino acids. Written as DNA, the CDR3 is TGTGCCAGTAAGGCTCCATCACAGACTGGCTACACCTTC. Amino acid sequence: CASKAPSQTGYTF.

The CDR3 region is CASSEAGGTDTQYF. For the CDR3, the DNA is TGCGCCAGCAGTGAGGCAGGGGGCACAGATACGCAGTATTTT. V gene TRBV23-1 combines with J gene TRBJ2-3; perhaps TRBD1 as D (6 bases). TRBV23-1 is flagged as an ORF with uncertain function. Trimming removed 5 bases from V and 1 base from J, with 10 bases in between. The CDR3 sequence is 14 residues long.

The chain joins TRBV27 to TRBJ2-1, with 11 bases fitting TRBD2. Germline CDR1 reads MNHEY; CDR2 reads SMNVEV (reference sequence). V dropped 3 bases and J dropped 4; count of bases not matched to a gene: 5. This CDR3 has 16 amino acids. CDR3 sequence reads: CASSFGTSGEYNEQFF. The CDR3 DNA reads TGTGCCAGCAGTTTTGGGACTAGCGGAGAGTACAATGAGCAGTTCTTC.

J is TRBJ1-2 and V is TRBV19; 10 bases line up with TRBD1. With V trimmed by 7 bases and J by 2 bases, 7 bases remained unmatched. Germline V lookup: CDR1 LNHDA, CDR2 SQIVND (reference sequence). The CDR3 has 15 amino acids. The CDR3 is CASTHGDRGNYGYTF. In DNA form, the CDR3 reads TGTGCCAGTACACATGGGGACAGGGGAAACTATGGCTACACCTTC.

The chain has TRBV24-1 and TRBJ2-1, with TRBD2 matching 10 bases. The CDR3 totals 15 residues. In germline, CDR1 is KGHDR, CDR2 SFDVKD. Unmatched junction bases numbered 12, after V lost 9 bases and J lost 8 bases. This CDR3 reads CATSNLAGGDDEQFF. The CDR3 DNA reads as TGTGCCACCTCAAATTTAGCGGGGGGCGACGATGAGCAGTTCTTC.

The chain combines TRBV3-1 (or the pseudogene TRBV3-2) with TRBJ2-7, with 13 bases lining up with TRBD2. CDR1 is LGHDT and CDR2 is YNNKEL in the germline V gene (reference sequence). CDR3 length equals 16 residues. V shed 5 bases and J 2 bases; nucleotides not matched to a gene: 6. CDR3 in DNA: TGTGCCAGCAGCGGACTGGGACTAGCGGGGCCCTACGAGCAGTACTTC. It translates to CASSGLGLAGPYEQYF.